These 9 T cell receptor beta chains were all obtained from the same sample, sequenced in a study of cytomegalovirus exposure and HLA in healthy donors. Produced via immunoSEQ multiplex PCR; TCRdb's table is partial and in-frame only. The table includes fewer than 85,000 clones, about 96% detected once. Sequences were obtained from PBMCs. The receptor source for this set is a woman younger than 30 in good health and CMV-seronegative.

CDR3 residues: CASSSLANYGYTF. CDR3 coding DNA: TGTGCCAGCAGTTCTTTAGCAAACTATGGCTACACCTTC. The chain recombines TRBV27 with TRBJ1-2; D gene ambiguous. Looked up from germline, CDR1 is MNHEY and CDR2 is SMNVEV (reference sequence). Between the trimmed V and J ends, which lost 4 bases and 2 bases, there was a span of 8 bases. The CDR3 runs 13 residues.

The V and J genes are TRBV27 and TRBJ1-1; TRBD1 matches at 8 bases. Trimming took 11 bases from V and 6 from J; bases not matched to a gene: 11. The germline gives CDR1 MNHEY, CDR2 SMNVEV (reference sequence). This CDR3 contains 13 residues. This chain's CDR3 is CASGDRGGAEAFF. The CDR3 DNA follows: TGTGCCTCGGGAGACAGGGGTGGGGCTGAAGCTTTCTTT.

The DNA for the CDR3 is TGTGCCAGCACCCCGTTTGGGGCGGTTAAAGAGACCCAGTACTTC. Amino acids: CASTPFGAVKETQYF. This chain uses TRBV6-5 with TRBJ2-5; D possibly corresponds to TRBD1 (5 bases). The ends were cut back, 7 bases at V and 3 bases at J, with 18 bases in the middle. This CDR3 comprises 15 residues. Germline CDR1 reads MNHEY; CDR2 reads SVGAGI.

This rearrangement joins TRBV18 to TRBJ2-2; D not certain. The CDR3 length is 14 residues. V gave up 0 bases and J gave up 4 bases, with 6 bases separating them. Germline CDR1 is KGHSH and CDR2 is LQKENI. In DNA, the CDR3 is TGTGCCAGCTCACCACCGGCCGCCACCGGGGAGCTGTTTTTT. Translating gives CASSPPAATGELFF.

The chain links TRBV27 to TRBJ1-5; D is possibly TRBD1 (5 bases). Trimming left V 5 bases short and J 5 bases short, with 19 bases between. The CDR3 covers 16 residues. Germline lookup yields CDR1 MNHEY and CDR2 SMNVEV (reference sequence). DNA for the CDR3: TGTGCCAGCAGTGTCACGAGCTGGGGGGACGATCAGCCCCAGCATTTT. Translated, it gives CASSVTSWGDDQPQHF.

This chain uses TRBV7-2 with TRBJ2-2; 7 bases agree with TRBD2. The germline CDR1 and CDR2 sequences are SGHTA and FQGNSA. V lost 5 bases, J lost 1 base, and 7 bases stayed unmatched. There are 16 residues in the CDR3. CDR3 DNA sequence: TGTGCCAGCAGCCCATCTGGGACTATGAACACCGGGGAGCTGTTTTTT. It codes for CASSPSGTMNTGELFF.

V is TRBV29-1 and J is TRBJ1-5; D is undetermined. The CDR3 is 13 residues long. Germline loops: CDR1 SQVTM, CDR2 ANQGSEA. The V gene lost 6 bases and the J gene lost 7 bases, with 16 bases spanning the gap. The chain's CDR3 is CSVQPGFGQPQHF. CDR3 sequence (DNA): TGCAGCGTACAACCAGGTTTTGGGCAGCCCCAGCATTTT. Based on the CDR3 plus reference TRBV29-1 and TRBJ1-5, the full variable domain is SAVISQKPSRDICQRGTSLTIQCQVDSQVTMMFWYRQQPGQSLTLIATANQGSEATYESGFVIDKFPISRPNLTFSTLTVSNMSPEDSSIYLCSVQPGFGQPQHFGDGTRLSIL.

V and J are TRBV5-1 and TRBJ1-1, with no clear D. This CDR3 is built from 14 residues. CDR1 SGHRS and CDR2 YFSETQ come from the germline V gene. V lost 4 bases and J lost 0, with 10 bases in between. The CDR3 DNA sequence: TGCGCCAGCAGCCACGGTTCCATGAACACTGAAGCTTTCTTT. Translating gives CASSHGSMNTEAFF.

In this sample, this clone turned up a few times. This chain connects TRBV28 to TRBJ1-5; D is undetermined. Germline-derived CDR1 and CDR2 are MDHEN and SYDVKM. V lost 6 bases and J lost 1, with 13 bases in between. The CDR3 contains 15 residues. The CDR3 is CASSGWRESNQPQHF. Written as DNA, the CDR3 is TGTGCCAGCAGCGGTTGGCGGGAGAGCAATCAGCCCCAGCATTTT. Complete variable domain (other parts from reference TRBV28 and TRBJ1-5): DVKVTQSSRYLVKRTGEKVFLECVQDMDHENMFWYRQDPGLGLRLIYFSYDVKMKEKGDIPEGYSVSREKKERFSLILESASTNQTSMYLCASSGWRESNQPQHFGDGTRLSIL.